The 22 T cell receptor beta chains reported below all come from one sample, sequenced in a study of T cell responses to AZD1222 COVID-19 vaccine. The protocol was immunoSEQ multiplex PCR, while the TCRdb copy is restricted to in-frame clones and leaves out a portion. Here the sample spans about 160,000 clones, about 90% being singletons. The material sequenced was peripheral blood, taken 28 days after the second AZD1222 dose. Receptors were obtained from an adult who received the AZD1222 COVID-19 vaccine.

The V and J genes are TRBV5-1 and TRBJ1-1; a weak D match, TRBD1 (6 bases). This CDR3 is 14 amino acids long. CDR1 is SGHRS, CDR2 YFSETQ, per germline. V dropped 5 bases and J dropped 0 bases, with 11 bases sitting between them. CDR3 nucleotides: TGCGCCAGCAGGGGTGGGACACTGAACACTGAAGCTTTCTTT. It specifies CASRGGTLNTEAFF. Full variable domain (rest looked up from reference TRBV5-1 and TRBJ1-1): KAGVTQTPRYLIKTRGQQVTLSCSPISGHRSVSWYQQTPGQGLQFLFEYFSETQRNKGNFPGRFSGRQFSNSRSEMNVSTLELGDSALYLCASRGGTLNTEAFFGQGTRLTVV.

The chain carries TRBV27 and TRBJ2-3; D possibly corresponds to TRBD2 (6 bases). The germline V gene has CDR1 MNHEY and CDR2 SMNVEV (reference sequence). Trimming left V 3 bases short and J 4 bases short, with 14 bases between. The CDR3 length is 15 residues. CDR3 sequence: CASSFGQGGSDTQYF. The CDR3 DNA reads TGTGCCAGCAGTTTTGGGCAGGGAGGCTCAGATACGCAGTATTTT.

This clone was detected once. The chain carries TRBV7-3 and TRBJ2-3; D not certain. The CDR3 length is 13 residues. Germline loops: CDR1 SGHTA, CDR2 FQGTGA. Trimming removed 5 bases at V and 4 bases at J, with 10 bases between. The CDR3 DNA reads as TGTGCCAGCAGCGTTCTAGGGTCAGATACGCAGTATTTT. Its protein is CASSVLGSDTQYF.

CDR3 residues: CASSESQNYGYTF. CDR3 DNA: TGTGCCAGCAGTGAATCGCAGAACTATGGCTACACCTTC. V is TRBV2 and J is TRBJ1-2; no definite D call. Germline V gene lookup returns CDR1 SNHLY and CDR2 FYNNEI. There are 13 residues in the CDR3. V lost 2 bases and J 2 bases, leaving 6 bases between the germline ends.

V and J are TRBV9 and TRBJ2-5; possible D gene TRBD1, 6 bases. The germline CDR1 and CDR2 sequences are SGDLS and YYNGEE. Trimming took off 2 bases at V and 4 bases at J, with 12 bases between the two ends. This CDR3 is built from 14 residues. The CDR3 sequence is CASSVPGVGETQYF. The CDR3 coding sequence is TGTGCCAGCAGCGTGCCAGGGGTTGGAGAGACCCAGTACTTC.

The rearrangement uses TRBV2 and TRBJ2-7, with 7 nucleotides matching TRBD1. V trimming: 4 bases; J trimming: 4 bases; junction bases outside the gene matches: 1. The CDR3 loop spans 12 amino acids. The germline V gene has CDR1 SNHLY and CDR2 FYNNEI. CDR3 loop: CASSAGGYEQYF. In nucleotides, the CDR3 is TGTGCCAGCAGTGCAGGGGGTTACGAGCAGTACTTC.

This chain uses TRBV6-2 or TRBV6-3 with TRBJ1-1; 9 nucleotides line up with TRBD1. With V trimmed by 2 bases and J by 0 bases, 4 bases remained unmatched. Per the germline V gene, CDR1 is MNHEY and CDR2 is SVGEGT. The CDR3 is 16 amino acids. The CDR3 region has the DNA TGTGCCAGCAGTTACGACTGGACAGGGGTGAACACTGAAGCTTTCTTT. It specifies CASSYDWTGVNTEAFF.

The V gene is TRBV14, the J gene TRBJ1-2; D remains unclear. Germline CDR1 reads SGHDN; CDR2 reads FVKESK. V was clipped by 5 bases and J by 2 bases, with 6 bases between them. This CDR3 has 12 amino acids. The CDR3 is CASSGPNYGYTF. The CDR3 region has the DNA TGTGCCAGCAGCGGGCCCAACTATGGCTACACCTTC. Together with reference TRBV14 and TRBJ1-2, the CDR3 gives the full variable domain: EAGVTQFPSHSVIEKGQTVTLRCDPISGHDNLYWYRRVMGKEIKFLLHFVKESKQDESGMPNNRFLAERTGGTYSTLKVQPAELEDSGVYFCASSGPNYGYTFGSGTRLTVV.

Only one count was recorded for this clone. The CDR3 DNA sequence: TGTGCCAGCAGCCTGCCCTGGGACGCGAGCTCCTACGAGCAGTACTTC. This gives the protein CASSLPWDASSYEQYF. The chain joins TRBV5-8 to TRBJ2-7, with D perhaps TRBD1 or TRBD2 (5 bases each). V lost 4 bases and J lost 0, with 17 bases in between. The germline gives CDR1 SGHTS, CDR2 YDEGEE. The CDR3 is 16 amino acids.

This sequence joins TRBV18 and TRBJ2-1, with D possibly TRBD2 on 6 matching bases. V shed 6 bases and J shed 2 bases, with 14 bases lying between them. Germline V gene lookup returns CDR1 KGHSH and CDR2 LQKENI. CDR3 length equals 15 residues. CDR3 amino acids: CASSPVAATYNEQFF. The CDR3 DNA sequence: TGTGCCAGCTCCCCTGTAGCGGCGACCTACAATGAGCAGTTCTTC.

Concerning this clone: At the DNA level, this CDR3 is encoded by other sequences in the same sample as well. The gene calls are TRBV4-1 and TRBJ1-5; 7 positions agree with TRBD1. The germline V gene has CDR1 MGHRA and CDR2 YSYEKL. V lost 0 bases to trimming and J lost 2 bases; unmatched junction nucleotides: 4. The CDR3 loop spans 16 amino acids. CDR3 region: CASSQEGGGGNQPQHF. The DNA of the CDR3 is TGCGCCAGCAGCCAAGAGGGAGGGGGCGGCAATCAGCCCCAGCATTTT.

V is TRBV5-8 and J is TRBJ1-1; a possible D gene is TRBD1 (6 bases). The V end was cut by 0 bases, the J end by 6 bases, with 18 bases between. The CDR3 covers 16 residues. CDR1 SGHTS and CDR2 YDEGEE come from the germline V gene. The CDR3 loop reads CASSLAGGAPYAEAFF. The CDR3 nucleotides read TGTGCCAGCAGCTTGGCTGGGGGGGCCCCCTACGCTGAAGCTTTCTTT.

This chain uses TRBV11-2 with TRBJ1-3; D not resolved. The germline V gene encodes CDR1 SGHAT and CDR2 FQNNGV. The CDR3 sequence is 12 residues long. Trimming cost V 5 bases and J 1 base, with 3 bases left between them. The CDR3 coding sequence is TGTGCCAGCAGCCTATCTGGAAACACCATATATTTT. It specifies CASSLSGNTIYF. Full variable domain (remainder filled in from reference TRBV11-2 and TRBJ1-3): EAGVAQSPRYKIIEKRQSVAFWCNPISGHATLYWYQQILGQGPKLLIQFQNNGVVDDSQLPKDRFSAERLKGVDSTLKIQPAKLEDSAVYLCASSLSGNTIYFGEGSWLTVV.

This chain joins TRBV29-1 and TRBJ2-6, with no clear D. The CDR3 length is 14 residues. Germline V lookup: CDR1 SQVTM, CDR2 ANQGSEA. Trimming cost V 5 bases and J 0 bases, with 8 bases left between them. This CDR3 reads CSVSSASGANVLTF. Written as DNA, the CDR3 is TGCAGCGTTTCCAGCGCCTCTGGGGCCAACGTCCTGACTTTC.

The chain has TRBV7-9 and TRBJ2-5; D gene ambiguous. V lost 5 bases and J lost 6, with 7 bases in between. Germline V gene sequence: CDR1 SEHNR, CDR2 FQNEAQ (reference sequence). This CDR3 has 11 amino acids. The CDR3 loop is CASSLLQTQYF. The CDR3 nucleotides read TGTGCCAGCAGCCTTCTCCAGACCCAGTACTTC. The full variable domain, completed using reference TRBV7-9 and TRBJ2-5, is DTGVSQNPRHKITKRGQNVTFRCDPISEHNRLYWYRQTLGQGPEFLTYFQNEAQLEKSRLLSDRFSAERPKGSFSTLEIQRTEQGDSAMYLCASSLLQTQYFGPGTRLLVL.

The chain combines TRBV20-1 with TRBJ1-5; D gene unclear. The CDR3 length is 12 residues. CDR1 is DFQATT and CDR2 is SNEGSKA in the germline V gene (reference sequence). V lost 3 bases and J lost 5, with 8 bases in between. In DNA, the CDR3 is TGCAGTGCTAGTCCACGCCATCAGCCCCAGCATTTT. It yields the protein CSASPRHQPQHF.

This chain links TRBV19 with TRBJ1-1, with 7 bases matching TRBD1. The trim removed 6 bases at V and 2 bases at J, leaving 6 bases unmatched. Germline V gene lookup returns CDR1 LNHDA and CDR2 SQIVND (reference sequence). The CDR3 runs to 14 residues. CDR3 loop: CASRSRDRNTEAFF. CDR3 nucleotide sequence: TGTGCCAGTAGGAGCCGGGACAGAAACACTGAAGCTTTCTTT.

This clone appeared once. The V and J genes are TRBV28 and TRBJ1-5; a weak D match, TRBD1 (5 bases). The CDR3 contains 15 residues. Germline assignment: CDR1 MDHEN and CDR2 SYDVKM. The V gene lost 3 bases and the J gene lost 7 bases, with 16 bases spanning the gap. The CDR3 coding sequence is TGTGCCAGCAGTTTGGGAGGTGGGGGGGACCAGCCCCAGCATTTT. As protein: CASSLGGGGDQPQHF.

This rearrangement joins TRBV10-2 to TRBJ2-7, with D uncertain. V lost 1 base, J lost 0 bases, and 7 bases lay in between. CDR3 size: 14 residues. Germline CDR1 WSHSY, CDR2 SAAADI. The CDR3 bases are TGCGCCAGCAGTGAGTTGGGCAGCTCCTACGAGCAGTACTTC. Translation: CASSELGSSYEQYF.

The chain links TRBV18 to TRBJ2-1, with TRBD1 matching 10 bases. The germline V gene encodes CDR1 KGHSH and CDR2 LQKENI. The CDR3 is 16 residues long. After removal of 6 bases from V and 3 bases from J, the junction contained 8 bases not matched to a gene. The CDR3 sequence is CASSRTRDRGYNEQFF. CDR3 coding DNA: TGTGCCAGCTCTCGAACCCGGGACAGGGGCTACAATGAGCAGTTCTTC.

This chain connects TRBV9 to TRBJ1-3, with D perhaps matching TRBD1 (6 bases). Germline V lookup: CDR1 SGDLS, CDR2 YYNGEE. CDR3 size: 18 residues. V was clipped by 0 bases and J by 2 bases, with 18 bases between them. CDR3 sequence reads: CASSVGLRGDSTGNTIYF. CDR3 nucleotide sequence: TGTGCCAGCAGCGTAGGTCTTAGGGGGGACTCGACTGGAAACACCATATATTTT.

This clone has only one observation. The V call is TRBV7-8, the J call TRBJ2-1; TRBD2 aligns across 10 bases. The CDR3 runs to 15 residues. With 5 bases clipped from V and 7 bases from J, the junction kept 8 bases outside the gene matches. Germline CDR1 SGHVS, CDR2 FQNEAQ. For the CDR3, the DNA is TGTGCCAGCAGCATGAAAGCGGGGGGGCAAAATGAGCAGTTCTTC. Amino acid sequence: CASSMKAGGQNEQFF.